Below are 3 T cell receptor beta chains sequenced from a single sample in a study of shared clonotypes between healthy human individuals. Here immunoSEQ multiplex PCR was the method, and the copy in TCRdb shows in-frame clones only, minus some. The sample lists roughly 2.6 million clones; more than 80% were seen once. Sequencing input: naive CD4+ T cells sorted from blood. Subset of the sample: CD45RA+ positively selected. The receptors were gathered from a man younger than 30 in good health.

The CDR3 here is CASSPGDKTYGYTF. DNA of the CDR3: TGTGCCAGCAGCCCCGGGGACAAGACTTATGGCTACACCTTC. This chain connects TRBV7-9 to TRBJ1-2; weak D call: TRBD1 (6 bases). The CDR3 runs 14 residues. V lost 5 bases and J lost 5, with 15 bases in between. Germline CDR1 SEHNR, CDR2 FQNEAQ (reference sequence).

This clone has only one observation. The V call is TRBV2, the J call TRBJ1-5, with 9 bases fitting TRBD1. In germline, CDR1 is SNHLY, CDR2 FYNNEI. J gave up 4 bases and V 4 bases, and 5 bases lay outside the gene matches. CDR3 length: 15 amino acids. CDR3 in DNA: TGTGCCAGCAGTGTCTCGGGACAGGGTAATCAGCCCCAGCATTTT. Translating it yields CASSVSGQGNQPQHF. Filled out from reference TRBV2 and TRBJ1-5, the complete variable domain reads EPEVTQTPSHQVTQMGQEVILRCVPISNHLYFYWYRQILGQKVEFLVSFYNNEISEKSEIFDDQFSVERPDGSNFTLKIRSTKLEDSAMYFCASSVSGQGNQPQHFGDGTRLSIL.

CDR3 bases: TGTGCCAGTAAACAGGGGAATAATTCACCCCTCCACTTT. As protein: CASKQGNNSPLHF. The V and J genes are TRBV6-5 and TRBJ1-6; 7 positions agree with TRBD1. The CDR3 covers 13 residues. With V trimmed by 9 bases and J by 5 bases, 4 bases remained unmatched. CDR1 is MNHEY, CDR2 SVGAGI, per germline.